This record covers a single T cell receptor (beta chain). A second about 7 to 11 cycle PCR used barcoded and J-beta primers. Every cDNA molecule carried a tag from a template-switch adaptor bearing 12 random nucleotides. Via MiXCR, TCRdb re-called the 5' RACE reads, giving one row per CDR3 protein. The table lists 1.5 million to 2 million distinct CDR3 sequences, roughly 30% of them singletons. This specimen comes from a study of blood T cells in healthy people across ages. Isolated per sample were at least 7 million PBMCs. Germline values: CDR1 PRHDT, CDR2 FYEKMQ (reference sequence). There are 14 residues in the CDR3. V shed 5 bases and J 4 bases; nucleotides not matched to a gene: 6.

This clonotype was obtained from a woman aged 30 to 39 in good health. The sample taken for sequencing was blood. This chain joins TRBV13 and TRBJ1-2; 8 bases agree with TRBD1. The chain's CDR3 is CASSTGQAPYGYTF. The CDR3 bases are TGTGCCAGCAGCACGGGACAGGCCCCCTATGGCTACACCTTC.